This TCR beta chain is from a study of blood T cell repertoires in COVID-19. At the level of the study: The United States, Italy and Spain provided the acute and convalescent COVID-19 samples. PBMCs, B-cell-depleted T cells, or T cells were the source of the cDNA or gDNA that made up the material.

V was pared by 3 bases and J by 0 bases, with 13 bases between. Germline V lookup: CDR1 WNHNN, CDR2 SYGVQD (reference sequence). This CDR3 contains 16 residues. Original handling: How many nucleated cells were present was estimated from reference gene primer amplification. Generated by immunoSEQ multiplex PCR, the TCRdb table keeps only in-frame clones and is missing some. D and trimming were read from the DNA, whereas the V and J calls and clone size are those reported in that table. The sample shows just under 350,000 clones, about 90% of them seen only once. The clonotype originates from a young woman who had recovered from COVID-19. The sample taken for sequencing was peripheral blood. The chain employs TRBV10-1 and TRBJ2-3; weak D call: TRBD2 (5 bases). CDR3 sequence: CASSDSRVSSTDTQYF. The CDR3, as DNA: TGCGCCAGCAGTGACTCGCGGGTATCTAGCACAGATACGCAGTATTTT.